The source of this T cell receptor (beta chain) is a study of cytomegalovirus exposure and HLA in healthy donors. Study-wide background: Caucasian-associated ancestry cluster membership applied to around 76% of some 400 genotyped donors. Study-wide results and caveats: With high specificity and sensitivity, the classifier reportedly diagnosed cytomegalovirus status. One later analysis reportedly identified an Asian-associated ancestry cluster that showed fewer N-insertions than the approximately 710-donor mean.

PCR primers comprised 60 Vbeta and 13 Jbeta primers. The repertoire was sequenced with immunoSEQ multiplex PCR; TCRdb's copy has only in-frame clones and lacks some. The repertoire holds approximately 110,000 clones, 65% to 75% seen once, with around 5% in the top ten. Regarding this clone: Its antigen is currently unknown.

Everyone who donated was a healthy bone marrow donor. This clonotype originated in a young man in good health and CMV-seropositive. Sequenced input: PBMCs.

The CDR3, as DNA: TGTGCCAGTAGTCCTACCGGGTTCCAAAGAGAGACCCAGTACTTC. It yields the protein CASSPTGFQRETQYF. This rearrangement joins TRBV19 to TRBJ2-5; D call uncertain. Per germline, CDR1 LNHDA and CDR2 SQIVND (reference sequence). This CDR3 is built from 15 residues. V was pared by 5 bases and J by 4 bases, with 17 bases between.